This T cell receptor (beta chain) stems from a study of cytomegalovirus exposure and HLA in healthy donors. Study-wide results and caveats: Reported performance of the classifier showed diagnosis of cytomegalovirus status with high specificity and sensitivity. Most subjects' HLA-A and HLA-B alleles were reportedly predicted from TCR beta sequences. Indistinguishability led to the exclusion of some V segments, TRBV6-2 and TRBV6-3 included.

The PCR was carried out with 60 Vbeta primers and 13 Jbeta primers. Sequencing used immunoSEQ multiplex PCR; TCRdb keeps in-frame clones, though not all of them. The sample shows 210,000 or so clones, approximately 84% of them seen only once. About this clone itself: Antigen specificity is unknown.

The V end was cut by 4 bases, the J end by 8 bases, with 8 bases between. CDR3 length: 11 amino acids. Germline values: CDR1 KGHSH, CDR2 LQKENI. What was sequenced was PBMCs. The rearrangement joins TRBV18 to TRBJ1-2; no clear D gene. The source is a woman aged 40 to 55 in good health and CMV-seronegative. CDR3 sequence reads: CASSRAWGYTF. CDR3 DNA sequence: TGTGCCAGCTCACGAGCTTGGGGCTACACCTTC. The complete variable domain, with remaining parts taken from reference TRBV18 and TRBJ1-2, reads NAGVMQNPRHLVRRRGQEARLRCSPMKGHSHVYWYRQLPEEGLKFMVYLQKENIIDESGMPKERFSAEFPKEGPSILRIQQVVRGDSAAYFCASSRAWGYTFGSGTRLTVV.